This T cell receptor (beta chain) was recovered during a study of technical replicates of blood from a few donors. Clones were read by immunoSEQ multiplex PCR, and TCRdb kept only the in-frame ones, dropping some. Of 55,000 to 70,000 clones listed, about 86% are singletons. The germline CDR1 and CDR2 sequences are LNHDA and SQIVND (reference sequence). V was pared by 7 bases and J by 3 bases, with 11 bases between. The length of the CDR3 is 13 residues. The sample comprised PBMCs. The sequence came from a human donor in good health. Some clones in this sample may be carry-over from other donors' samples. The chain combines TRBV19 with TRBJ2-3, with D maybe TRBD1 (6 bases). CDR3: CASTQTGTDTQYF. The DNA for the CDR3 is TGTGCCAGTACACAAACAGGGACAGATACGCAGTATTTT.